The 12 T cell receptor beta chains given below trace back to one sample, sequenced in a study of cytomegalovirus exposure and HLA in healthy donors. It was with 60 Vbeta and 13 Jbeta primers that the PCR ran. Sequenced by immunoSEQ multiplex PCR; TCRdb stores in-frame clones only, minus some. The sample lists 150,000 to 200,000 clones; around 87% were seen once. Material for sequencing was PBMCs. Receptors were obtained from a woman aged 18-29 years in good health and CMV-seronegative.

This clone was detected once. The CDR3 loop is CASSRGGDYYEQYF. The CDR3, as DNA: TGTGCCAGCTCACGGGGGGGCGACTACTACGAGCAGTACTTC. The chain carries TRBV18 and TRBJ2-7, with D possibly being TRBD2 (7 bases). The CDR3 consists of 14 residues. Trimming removed 4 bases from V and 3 bases from J, with 13 bases in between. Germline values: CDR1 KGHSH, CDR2 LQKENI.

V gene TRBV9 combines with J gene TRBJ2-7; D might be TRBD1 (6 bases). CDR3 size: 16 residues. Trimming took 4 bases from V and 2 from J, leaving 19 bases between them. Germline CDR1 SGDLS, CDR2 YYNGEE. CDR3 coding DNA: TGTGCCAGCAGCTCGACCCCCTTGGACAGTCCCTACGAGCAGTACTTC. This translates into CASSSTPLDSPYEQYF. Based on the CDR3 plus reference TRBV9 and TRBJ2-7, the full variable domain is DSGVTQTPKHLITATGQRVTLRCSPRSGDLSVYWYQQSLDQGLQFLIQYYNGEERAKGNILERFSAQQFPDLHSELNLSSLELGDSALYFCASSSTPLDSPYEQYFGPGTRLTVT.

The chain is built from TRBV27 and TRBJ2-7, with a weak D call TRBD2 (5 bases). This CDR3 has 13 amino acids. Germline loops: CDR1 MNHEY, CDR2 SMNVEV (reference sequence). The V and J ends lost 3 bases and 7 bases respectively, with 13 bases between them. The CDR3 is CASSLRVQEEQYF. CDR3 coding DNA: TGTGCCAGCAGTTTGCGGGTTCAAGAAGAGCAGTACTTC.

This rearrangement joins TRBV27 to TRBJ1-5; D is uncertain. Germline V lookup: CDR1 MNHEY, CDR2 SMNVEV (reference sequence). The CDR3 has 17 residues. Trimming removed 8 bases from V and 0 bases from J, with 20 bases in between. The CDR3 DNA reads TGTGCCAGCGGGTCTAATACAGCCCTTTATAGCAATCAGCCCCAGCATTTT. Protein sequence: CASGSNTALYSNQPQHF.

This chain joins TRBV6-6 and TRBJ2-2; 8 nucleotides align to TRBD1. This CDR3 has 15 residues. Germline values: CDR1 MNHNY, CDR2 SVGAGI (reference sequence). Trimming at V came to 9 bases and at J to 3 bases, leaving 9 bases not matched to a gene. CDR3 DNA: TGTGCCAGTAAACCTTGGACAGGGTACACCGGGGAGCTGTTTTTT. Amino acids: CASKPWTGYTGELFF.

This clone turned up a few times. The rearrangement uses TRBV18 and TRBJ2-3, with D perhaps TRBD1 (7 bases). Germline V gives CDR1 KGHSH, CDR2 LQKENI. The V gene lost 3 bases and the J gene lost 6 bases, with 19 bases spanning the gap. This CDR3 contains 16 residues. The chain's CDR3 is CASSPLGGGRSDTQYF. CDR3 nucleotides: TGTGCCAGCTCACCCCTTGGAGGGGGCAGGTCGGATACGCAGTATTTT.

The chain links TRBV5-1 to TRBJ2-7; TRBD1 aligns across 7 bases. CDR1 and CDR2 from the germline V gene are SGHRS and YFSETQ. J was trimmed by 3 bases and V by 4 bases; bases with no gene match: 4. There are 13 residues in the CDR3. The CDR3 sequence is CASSHRQGYEQYF. In DNA, the CDR3 is TGCGCCAGCAGCCATAGACAGGGCTACGAGCAGTACTTC.

This clone was recorded only once. This rearrangement joins TRBV29-1 to TRBJ1-4; 7 bases map to TRBD1. Trimming cost V 1 base and J 5 bases; bases outside gene matches: 4. The CDR3 loop spans 14 amino acids. Germline V CDR1 and CDR2: SQVTM, ANQGSEA. The CDR3 coding sequence is TGCAGCGTTGAAGCGACAGGGCGGAATGAAAAACTGTTTTTT. Translating gives CSVEATGRNEKLFF. Filled out from reference TRBV29-1 and TRBJ1-4, the complete variable domain reads SAVISQKPSRDICQRGTSLTIQCQVDSQVTMMFWYRQQPGQSLTLIATANQGSEATYESGFVIDKFPISRPNLTFSTLTVSNMSPEDSSIYLCSVEATGRNEKLFFGSGTQLSVL.

The genes are TRBV6-5 and TRBJ1-5; D gene ambiguous. V was clipped by 5 bases and J by 2 bases, with 10 bases between them. The CDR3 has 14 residues. The germline gives CDR1 MNHEY, CDR2 SVGAGI. This CDR3 is CASSGGSGNQPQHF. CDR3 coding DNA: TGTGCCAGCAGTGGAGGGTCGGGCAATCAGCCCCAGCATTTT.

The chain uses TRBV6-4 and TRBJ2-1; 8 nucleotides align to TRBD2. J gave up 3 bases and V 8 bases, and 12 bases lay outside the gene matches. The CDR3 extends over 16 amino acids. Per the germline V gene, CDR1 is MRHNA and CDR2 is SNTAGT. The CDR3 protein is CASGGSGTDDYNEQFF. The CDR3 bases are TGTGCCAGCGGTGGTAGCGGGACCGATGACTACAATGAGCAGTTCTTC.

This clone was detected only once. This sequence joins TRBV7-8 and TRBJ2-1, with D unclear. This CDR3 region has 15 residues. Germline V CDR1 and CDR2: SGHVS, FQNEAQ. V was pared by 7 bases and J by 4 bases, with 17 bases between. CDR3 nucleotide sequence: TGTGCCAGCACCCGAGACTCCATGAAATACAATGAGCAGTTCTTC. Its protein is CASTRDSMKYNEQFF.

The rearrangement links TRBV6-5 to TRBJ1-2; D gene uncertain. Germline V CDR1 and CDR2: MNHEY, SVGAGI. The CDR3 is made up of 13 amino acids. V shed 2 bases and J shed 3 bases, with 7 bases lying between them. The CDR3 DNA reads as TGTGCCAGCAGTTACGACCGGGACTATGGCTACACCTTC. Translated: CASSYDRDYGYTF.